This note documents a single TCR beta chain sequence. The germline V and J ends were trimmed by 2 bases and 1 base, with 20 bases remaining between them. This CDR3 is 19 amino acids long. Per the germline V gene, CDR1 is SGHAT and CDR2 is FQNNGV. These data come from a study of blood T cell repertoires in COVID-19. Turning to the study itself: Italy, Spain and the United States were the sources of the convalescent and acute COVID-19 samples. PBMCs, B-cell-depleted T cells, or T cells were the source of the cDNA or gDNA that made up the material.

The Seattle site enrolled patients during active infection and followed them longitudinally. Repertoires were generated with immunoSEQ multiplex PCR, while TCRdb's copy carries only in-frame clones and drops some. The table has 300,000 to 350,000 clones, over 75% seen once. The source is a woman aged 25 to 45 with COVID-19, enrolled during active disease. The gene calls are TRBV11-2 and TRBJ1-4; D is uncertain. The sequenced sample consisted of peripheral blood. CDR3 region: CASSLSLGVVAGTNEKLFF. CDR3 coding DNA: TGTGCCAGCAGCTTATCTCTGGGCGTAGTCGCTGGAACTAATGAAAAACTGTTTTTT.